This entry is about one T cell receptor beta chain. There is no known antigen for this receptor. Per-nucleotide qualities are absent, and no much larger clonotype sits a single base away. The CDR3, cysteine through phenylalanine, is 15 amino acids long. Of all the DNA, just the CDR3 is kept, 45 bases in frame from base 1. Reading the germline V gene (reference sequence) gives CDR1 SGHNT and CDR2 YYREEE. V and J lose 1 base and 8 bases, and a span of 16 bases separates them. The CDR3 regions of human TCRbeta chains were analyzed by immunosequencing. In the authors' own workflow: TCRs in the repertoires were compared against a reference library of SARS-CoV-2-specific TCRs that had been generated with the MIRA antigen-specificity platform. Breadth meant the fraction of unique TCRs that were SARS-CoV-2-associated, whereas depth meant the fraction of total T cells that were SARS-CoV-2-associated. Using the MIRA data, every spike-specific TCR was mapped to the spike region that the TCR reacted to and assigned to either a CD4 or a CD8 class. Log10-transformed breadth and depth values were compared by one-way ANOVA with Sidak's multiple comparisons tests. In its TCRdb copy, this immuneACCESS table keeps in-frame sequences only and misses some clones. Where compared with another copy, unresolved V genes explain less than half of these, and the others have no known cause. For V, J and clone size, that table is used; D and trimming come from the DNA. The sample table shows approximately 100,000 clones, and roughly 89% are seen once. The ten top clones hold roughly 12% of the sample.

The time point label, as the study defines it: baseline before first vaccination. The vaccinee samples were drawn from two UK trials, COV001 and COV002, one of which was a single-blind randomized controlled phase 2/3 trial testing AZD1222 (ChAdOx1 nCoV-19) in healthy adults. For TCRbeta chain sequencing, PBMC samples from trial participants were taken at day 0 and at day 28 after the second dose. The sample originates from a study of T cell responses to AZD1222 COVID-19 vaccine listed by TCRdb under 2021. In the study overall: Because spike-specific TCR depth and breadth did not differ between the two schedules, AZD1222 recipients who got a second dose at roughly 4 weeks were pooled with those who got a second dose at roughly 12 weeks. A total of approximately 240 trial participants underwent TCR sequencing, of whom roughly 210 had received two doses of AZD1222 and some 25 had received two doses of the MenACWY control vaccine. Enrollment into the trials was organized by age into subgroups of 18-55, 56-69 and 70-plus years, and those subgroups contained 148, 28 and 57 TCR-sequenced participants, respectively. Overall study results and their limits: Conclusions about previously exposed vaccinees were limited because only six AZD1222 recipients were SARS-CoV-2 seropositive at baseline. Reportedly, close to half of the unique spike-specific TCRs recognized epitopes lying outside the regions that are mutated in the B.1.351 and B.1.1.7 variants. Because no day 14 peak-response samples were available, repertoires were characterized only after the peak T cell response. Participants were mostly white British, with more females than males. The authors suggested clonal diversity may have been underestimated. The 56-69-year group was small, and its depth increase did not reach significance, likely because of low power. A significant rise in spike-specific TCR breadth and depth was observed after two AZD1222 doses relative to day 0 and relative to MenACWY recipients. Vaccine-associated CD4 TCRs spanned the whole spike protein, with dominant responses in regions 160-218 and 743-854.

The rearranged segments are TRBV5-4 and TRBJ2-1; perhaps TRBD1 is the D gene, with 5 bases matching. Material: peripheral blood, obtained on day 0 of AZD1222 vaccination. This TCR was sampled from an adult in good health. In nucleotides, the sequence is TGTGCCAGCAGCTTGACAAGGGGTCGGTTTGATGAGCAGTTCTTC. Translated, it gives CASSLTRGRFDEQFF.